This entry is about one TCR beta chain. Its specificity is not known. It was version v3.0 of the immunoSEQ assay that was run at survey level. Assay used: immunoSEQ multiplex PCR; TCRdb lists only in-frame clones, some missing. The data hold 29,000 or so clones, with about 94% observed a single time. CDR1 LNHDA and CDR2 SQIVND come from the germline V gene (reference sequence). V lost 1 base, J lost 4 bases, and 7 bases lay in between. This CDR3 spans 13 amino acids. The data stem from a study of long-term antiretroviral therapy in people with HIV. Regarding the study as a whole: Across all time points, the repertoire was dominated by clones that expanded before ART.

All participants with HIV were treated in the United States. The sequence was collected from a man in his forties or fifties with HIV. This chain uses TRBV19 with TRBJ1-2; possible D gene TRBD1, 6 bases. Source: unsorted PBMCs, taken about 7.4 years after starting antiretroviral therapy. The DNA of the CDR3 is TGTGCCAGTAGTATAGGACAGGTCTATGGCTACACCTTC. This codes for CASSIGQVYGYTF.